Presented here are 9 T cell receptor beta chains from one specimen sequenced in a study of CD8+ T cells in alopecia areata. It was cDNA, reverse transcribed from extracted RNA, that served as the sequencing template. TCRdb keeps only in-frame clones here, not all; method: immunoSEQ multiplex PCR. The profile covers approximately 210,000 clones, with more than 55% appearing a single time and 1% to 1.5% taken by the ten largest. Sample treatment: oral pan-JAK inhibitor, 5-10 mg twice daily. The sequences come from CD4+ T cells sorted from blood, collected at week 44, from a patient treated with tofacitinib. These receptors were obtained from a human donor with alopecia areata.

Points on this clone: The junction departs from the called germline gene at one end, perhaps through a read error. The genes are TRBV29-1 and TRBJ1-2, with D unclear. From germline, CDR1 is SQVTM and CDR2 ANQGSEA. The CDR3 runs to 11 residues. This CDR3 is CSVWATYGYTF. The DNA for the CDR3 is TGCAGCGTTTGGGCGACCTATGGTTACACCTTC.

The CDR3 loop reads CASSLGGGGGSNEQFF. The CDR3 DNA sequence: TGTGCCAGCAGCTTAGGCGGAGGGGGGGGCAGCAATGAGCAGTTCTTC. V is TRBV7-6 and J is TRBJ2-1, with a tentative D call TRBD2 (7 bases). V lost 1 base and J 6 bases, leaving 16 bases between the germline ends. This CDR3 is 16 amino acids long. Germline CDR1 SGHVS, CDR2 FNYEAQ.

The chain is built from TRBV7-7 and TRBJ2-2; D is uncertain. The CDR3 loop spans 14 amino acids. Trimming removed 5 bases from V and 5 bases from J, with 12 bases in between. Germline V gene data show CDR1 as SSHAT and CDR2 as FNYEAQ (reference sequence). CDR3 protein: CASSLQPRTGELFF. For the CDR3, the DNA is TGTGCCAGCAGCCTCCAGCCGCGGACCGGGGAGCTGTTTTTT.

The V and J genes are TRBV11-1 and TRBJ1-6; 8 bases are shared with TRBD1. CDR3 length: 15 residues. Germline lookup yields CDR1 SGHAT and CDR2 FQDESV (reference sequence). V was clipped by 5 bases and J by 6 bases; unmatched bases: 6. Here the CDR3 DNA reads TGTGCCAGCAGCGAAGACAGGGGCGCTAATTCACCCCTCCACTTT. It translates to CASSEDRGANSPLHF.

In its sample, this clone was seen a few times. The chain combines TRBV6-6 with TRBJ2-5; D gene unclear. Germline V lookup: CDR1 MNHNY, CDR2 SVGAGI (reference sequence). This CDR3 region has 11 residues. Trimming removed 6 bases at V and 4 bases at J, with 6 bases between. The CDR3 region has the DNA TGTGCCAGCAGAAACACAGAGACCCAGTACTTC. Its protein product is CASRNTETQYF.

This clone was picked up one time. The rearrangement joins TRBV5-6 to TRBJ2-3; 10 nucleotides align to TRBD1. Germline values: CDR1 SGHDT, CDR2 YYEEEE. The CDR3 consists of 16 residues. With 4 bases clipped from V and 2 bases from J, the junction kept 7 bases outside the gene matches. CDR3 residues: CASSQRTGGYTDTQYF. CDR3 sequence (DNA): TGTGCCAGCAGCCAGCGGACAGGGGGTTACACAGATACGCAGTATTTT.

This sequence joins TRBV5-1 and TRBJ2-7; the D gene is possibly TRBD1 (5 bases). Germline CDR1 and CDR2: SGHRS and YFSETQ. The CDR3 totals 14 residues. Trimming shortened V by 0 bases and J by 7 bases, and 14 bases separated the two germline ends. The CDR3 here is CASSLGGRGKEQYF. In DNA, the CDR3 is TGCGCCAGCAGCTTGGGGGGCCGTGGGAAAGAGCAGTACTTC.

In its sample, this clone was seen once. The chain employs TRBV6-5 and TRBJ1-6; D gene unclear. The V end lost 8 bases, the J end lost 8 bases, and 16 bases lay between the germline ends. Germline values: CDR1 MNHEY, CDR2 SVGAGI. This CDR3 is built from 14 residues. The CDR3 sequence: CASGRPLRYSPLHF. The CDR3 DNA follows: TGTGCCAGCGGGAGGCCGCTTAGATATTCACCCCTCCACTTT.

This clone has a handful of counts. The chain carries TRBV10-3 and TRBJ2-1; tentatively, D is TRBD1 or TRBD2 (5 bases each). This CDR3 is 16 amino acids long. CDR1 and CDR2 from the germline V gene are ENHRY and SYGVKD. V was cut by 2 bases and J by 0 bases, with 11 bases left in between. CDR3 residues: CAISEPGRSSYNEQFF. CDR3 nucleotides: TGTGCCATCAGTGAGCCGGGACGTAGCTCCTACAATGAGCAGTTCTTC.